These 10 T cell receptor beta chains share one sample of origin, sequenced in a study of cytomegalovirus exposure and HLA in healthy donors. The PCR was carried out with 60 Vbeta primers and 13 Jbeta primers. Sequenced by immunoSEQ multiplex PCR; TCRdb stores in-frame clones only, minus some. Of some 150,000 clones listed, over 60% were seen once; the top ten hold 4%. Material: PBMCs. All receptors derive from a woman in her thirties or forties in good health and CMV-seronegative.

V and J are TRBV27 and TRBJ1-1; 8 nucleotides agree with TRBD1. Germline CDR1 MNHEY, CDR2 SMNVEV (reference sequence). The length of the CDR3 is 17 residues. Trimming removed 6 bases from V and 5 bases from J; junction bases left unmatched: 17. CDR3 region: CASRLNKATGVGTEAFF. In DNA form, the CDR3 reads TGTGCCAGCAGATTGAACAAGGCGACAGGGGTTGGGACTGAAGCTTTCTTT.

V and J are TRBV19 and TRBJ2-1; 7 positions agree with TRBD1. This CDR3 spans 14 amino acids. Germline trimming cut 4 bases from V and 4 bases from J; bases unmatched to any gene: 4. In germline, CDR1 is LNHDA, CDR2 SQIVND (reference sequence). The CDR3 loop is CASSSTGQYNEQFF. The CDR3 DNA reads TGTGCCAGTAGTAGTACGGGACAGTACAATGAGCAGTTCTTC.

The CDR3 spells CASSLGPFGYNEQFF. Here the CDR3 DNA reads TGTGCCAGCAGCTTAGGTCCCTTCGGCTACAATGAGCAGTTCTTC. The genes are TRBV7-2 and TRBJ2-1; D is unclear. Germline-derived CDR1 and CDR2 are SGHTA and FQGNSA. The CDR3 is 15 amino acids. Deletions cut 1 base from V and 3 bases from J, with 10 bases between.

The rearrangement links TRBV25-1 to TRBJ2-7; 7 nucleotides agree with TRBD1. Germline lookup yields CDR1 MGHDK and CDR2 SYGVNS. Unmatched junction bases numbered 9, after V lost 5 bases and J lost 2 bases. The length of the CDR3 is 15 residues. Here the CDR3 reads CASSTPGTATYEQYF. The CDR3 DNA follows: TGTGCCAGCAGTACCCCCGGGACAGCCACCTACGAGCAGTACTTC.

The chain employs TRBV5-6 and TRBJ2-7; the D gene is possibly TRBD2 (6 bases). The CDR3 extends over 14 amino acids. Trimming pared 6 bases from V and 1 base from J, leaving 14 bases between. The germline CDR1 and CDR2 sequences are SGHDT and YYEEEE. In DNA form, the CDR3 reads TGTGCCAGCACCCCGGTGGGGGGATCCTACGAGCAGTACTTC. Translating gives CASTPVGGSYEQYF.

The V gene is TRBV7-9, the J gene TRBJ2-2; TRBD2 matches at 8 bases. The junction had 13 bases not matched to a gene; V was cut back by 10 bases and J by 0 bases. The CDR3 length is 17 residues. The germline gives CDR1 SEHNR, CDR2 FQNEAQ (reference sequence). CDR3 residues: CAIPPGGTSANTGELFF. Here the CDR3 DNA reads TGTGCCATCCCACCGGGGGGGACTTCAGCGAACACCGGGGAGCTGTTTTTT.

The V call is TRBV30, the J call TRBJ2-7; a possible D gene is TRBD2 (5 bases). V was clipped by 4 bases and J by 11 bases, with 15 bases between them. The CDR3 runs 11 residues. Germline assignment: CDR1 GTSNPN and CDR2 SVGIG (reference sequence). The CDR3 nucleotides are TGTGCCTGGAATCTCGAGGGCCCGGAGTACTTC. Encoded protein: CAWNLEGPEYF.

V and J are TRBV15 and TRBJ1-2; D is possibly TRBD1 (6 bases). Per the germline V gene, CDR1 is LNHNV and CDR2 is YYDKDF (reference sequence). The CDR3 is made up of 16 amino acids. With 1 base removed from V and 1 base from J, the gap between germline ends came to 13 bases. The CDR3 here is CATSRVGGGGNYGYTF. DNA for the CDR3: TGTGCCACCAGCAGAGTTGGGGGCGGGGGTAACTATGGCTACACCTTC.

The rearrangement uses TRBV27 and TRBJ2-7; D possibly corresponds to TRBD1 (5 bases). CDR3 length: 17 residues. Per the germline V gene, CDR1 is MNHEY and CDR2 is SMNVEV (reference sequence). The germline V and J ends were trimmed by 6 bases and 0 bases, with 21 bases remaining between them. In DNA form, the CDR3 reads TGTGCCAGCAGCTTGGTCCCGGACACTCAGAGCTCCTACGAGCAGTACTTC. Its protein product is CASSLVPDTQSSYEQYF.

This clone was seen a handful of times. The genes are TRBV19 and TRBJ1-3; the D gene is possibly TRBD1 (5 bases). The germline V gene has CDR1 LNHDA and CDR2 SQIVND (reference sequence). Trimming left V 4 bases short and J 0 bases short, with 13 bases between. The CDR3 loop spans 16 amino acids. This chain's CDR3 is CASSRGDLDSGNTIYF. In DNA, the CDR3 is TGTGCCAGTAGTAGGGGGGACCTCGACTCTGGAAACACCATATATTTT. The whole variable domain, filled in from reference TRBV19 and TRBJ1-3, reads DGGITQSPKYLFRKEGQNVTLSCEQNLNHDAMYWYRQDPGQGLRLIYYSQIVNDFQKGDIAEGYSVSREKKESFPLTVTSAQKNPTAFYLCASSRGDLDSGNTIYFGEGSWLTVV.